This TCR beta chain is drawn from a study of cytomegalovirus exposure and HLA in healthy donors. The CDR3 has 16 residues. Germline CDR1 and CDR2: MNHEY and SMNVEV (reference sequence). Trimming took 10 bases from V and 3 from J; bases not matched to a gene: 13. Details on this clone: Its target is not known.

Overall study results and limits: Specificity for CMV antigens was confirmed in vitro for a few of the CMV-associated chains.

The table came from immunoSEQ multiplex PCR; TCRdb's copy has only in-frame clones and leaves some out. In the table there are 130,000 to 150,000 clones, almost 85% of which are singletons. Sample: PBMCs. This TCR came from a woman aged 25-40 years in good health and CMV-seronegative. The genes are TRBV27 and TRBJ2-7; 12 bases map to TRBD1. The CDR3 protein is CATLLPGTGGGYEQYF. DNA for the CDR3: TGTGCCACCCTCTTACCCGGGACAGGGGGCGGCTACGAGCAGTACTTC.